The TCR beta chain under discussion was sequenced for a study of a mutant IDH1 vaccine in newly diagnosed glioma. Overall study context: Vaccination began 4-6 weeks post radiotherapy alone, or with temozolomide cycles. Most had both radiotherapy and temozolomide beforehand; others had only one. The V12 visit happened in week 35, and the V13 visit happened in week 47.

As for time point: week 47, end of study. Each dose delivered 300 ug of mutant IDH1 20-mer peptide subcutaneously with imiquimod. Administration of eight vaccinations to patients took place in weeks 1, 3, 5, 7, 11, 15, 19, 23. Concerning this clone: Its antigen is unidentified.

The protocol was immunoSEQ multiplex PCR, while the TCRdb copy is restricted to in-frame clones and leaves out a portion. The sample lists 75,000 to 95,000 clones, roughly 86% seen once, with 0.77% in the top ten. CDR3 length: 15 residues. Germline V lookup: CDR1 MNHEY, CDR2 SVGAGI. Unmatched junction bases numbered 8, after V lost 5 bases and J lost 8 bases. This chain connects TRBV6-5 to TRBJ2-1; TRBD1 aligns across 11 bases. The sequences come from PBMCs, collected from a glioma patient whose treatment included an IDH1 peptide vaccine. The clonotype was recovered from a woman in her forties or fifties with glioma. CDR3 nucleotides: TGTGCCAGCAGTCGACCGGGACAGGGGGAGGATGAGCAGTTCTTC. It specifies CASSRPGQGEDEQFF.